The clone carrying this TCR beta chain has a count of ten or more. These data are taken from a study of T cells in Graves' hyperthyroidism and ophthalmopathy. Diagnosis rested on symptoms, serum thyroxine and TRAb, thyroid ultrasound, and orbital computed tomography. V lost 7 bases to trimming and J lost 0 bases, with 13 bases between them. The length of the CDR3 is 14 residues. CDR1 is DFQATT, CDR2 SNEGSKA, per germline (reference sequence). TCR beta CDR3 region amplification was performed from RNA transcripts. In the first-round RT-PCR of the TCR CDR3, the HTBI primer set was used. TCRdb analysed the multiplex PCR reads with MiXCR anew, one entry per CDR3 protein. The profile covers about 660,000 distinct CDR3 sequences, with approximately 42% appearing a single time and about 7% taken by the ten largest.

Material for sequencing was peripheral blood or thyroid tissue (not recorded which). V is TRBV20-1 and J is TRBJ1-3; D is perhaps TRBD1 (6 bases). This clonotype was sampled from an adult man with Graves' disease, either hyperthyroidism or ophthalmopathy (not recorded which). The CDR3 DNA follows: TGCAGTGTGGCGGACAGCTCCTCTGGAAACACCATATATTTT. As protein: CSVADSSSGNTIYF.